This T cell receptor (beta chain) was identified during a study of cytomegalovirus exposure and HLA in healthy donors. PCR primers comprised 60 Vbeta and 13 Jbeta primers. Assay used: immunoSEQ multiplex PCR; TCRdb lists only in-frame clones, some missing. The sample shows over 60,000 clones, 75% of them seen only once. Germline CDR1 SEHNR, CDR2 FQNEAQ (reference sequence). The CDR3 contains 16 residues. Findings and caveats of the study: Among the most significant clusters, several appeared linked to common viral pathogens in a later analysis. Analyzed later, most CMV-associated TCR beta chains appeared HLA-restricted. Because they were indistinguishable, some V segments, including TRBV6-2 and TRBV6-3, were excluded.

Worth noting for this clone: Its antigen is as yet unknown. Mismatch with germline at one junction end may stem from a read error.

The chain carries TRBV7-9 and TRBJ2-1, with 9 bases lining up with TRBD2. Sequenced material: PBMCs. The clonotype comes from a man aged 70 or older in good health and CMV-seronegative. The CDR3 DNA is TGTTCCAGCAGCTCGAATAGCGGGAGCTCCTACAATGAGCAGTTCTTC. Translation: CSSSSNSGSSYNEQFF.